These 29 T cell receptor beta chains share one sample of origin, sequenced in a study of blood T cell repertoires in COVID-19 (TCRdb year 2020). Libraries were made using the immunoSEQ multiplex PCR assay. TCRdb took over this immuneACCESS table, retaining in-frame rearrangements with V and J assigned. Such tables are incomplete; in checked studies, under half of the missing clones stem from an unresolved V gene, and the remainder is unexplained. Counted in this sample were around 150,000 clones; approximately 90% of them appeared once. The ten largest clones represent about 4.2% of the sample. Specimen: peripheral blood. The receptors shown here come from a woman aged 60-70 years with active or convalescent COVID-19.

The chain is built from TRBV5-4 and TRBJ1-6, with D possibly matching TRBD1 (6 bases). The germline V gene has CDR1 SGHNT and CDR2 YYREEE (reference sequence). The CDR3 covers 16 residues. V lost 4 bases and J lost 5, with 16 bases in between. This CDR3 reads CASSPMGGGNNSPLHF. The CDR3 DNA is TGTGCCAGCAGCCCGATGGGAGGGGGAAATAATTCACCCCTCCACTTT.

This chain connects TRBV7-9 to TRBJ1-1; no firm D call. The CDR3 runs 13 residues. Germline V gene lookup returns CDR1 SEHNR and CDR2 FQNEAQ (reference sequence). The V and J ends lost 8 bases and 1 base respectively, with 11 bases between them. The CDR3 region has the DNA TGTGCCAGCCAATTCGGGGAGAACACTGAAGCTTTCTTT. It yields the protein CASQFGENTEAFF.

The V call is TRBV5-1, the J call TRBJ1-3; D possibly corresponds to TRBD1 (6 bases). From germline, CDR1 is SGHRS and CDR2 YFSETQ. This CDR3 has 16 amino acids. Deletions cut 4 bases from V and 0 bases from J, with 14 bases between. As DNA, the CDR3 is TGCGCCAGCAGCACCGGAACAGGGAGCTCTGGAAACACCATATATTTT. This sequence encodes CASSTGTGSSGNTIYF.

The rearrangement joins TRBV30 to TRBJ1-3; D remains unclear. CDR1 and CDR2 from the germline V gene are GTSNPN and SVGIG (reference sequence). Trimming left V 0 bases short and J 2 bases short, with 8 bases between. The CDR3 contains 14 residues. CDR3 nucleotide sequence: TGTGCCTGGAGTGTACGACAAGCTGGAAACACCATATATTTT. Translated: CAWSVRQAGNTIYF.

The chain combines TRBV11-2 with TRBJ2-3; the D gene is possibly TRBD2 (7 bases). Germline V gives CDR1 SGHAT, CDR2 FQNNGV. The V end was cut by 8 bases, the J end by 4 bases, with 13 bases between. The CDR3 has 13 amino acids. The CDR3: CASSAGAADTQYF. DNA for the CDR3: TGTGCCAGCTCGGCGGGGGCCGCAGATACGCAGTATTTT.

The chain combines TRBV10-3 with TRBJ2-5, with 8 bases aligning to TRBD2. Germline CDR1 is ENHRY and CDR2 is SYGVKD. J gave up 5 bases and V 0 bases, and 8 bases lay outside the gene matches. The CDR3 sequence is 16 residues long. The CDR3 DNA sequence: TGTGCCATCAGTGAGTCGATAGCTAGCGGGCGGGAGACCCAGTACTTC. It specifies CAISESIASGRETQYF.

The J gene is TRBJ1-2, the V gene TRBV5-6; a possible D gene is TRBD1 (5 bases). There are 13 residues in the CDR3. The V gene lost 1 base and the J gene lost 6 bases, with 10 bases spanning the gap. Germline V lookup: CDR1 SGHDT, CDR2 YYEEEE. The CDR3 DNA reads TGTGCCAGCAGCTTGTCCCAGGGCGATGGCTACACCTTC. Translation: CASSLSQGDGYTF. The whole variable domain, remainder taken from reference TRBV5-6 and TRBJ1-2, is DAGVTQSPTHLIKTRGQQVTLRCSPKSGHDTVSWYQQALGQGPQFIFQYYEEEERQRGNFPDRFSGHQFPNYSSELNVNALLLGDSALYLCASSLSQGDGYTFGSGTRLTVV.

The CDR3 DNA reads TGTGCCAGCAGCTTAGGACCCCTTACTAGCATTGAGCAGTTCTTC. This translates into CASSLGPLTSIEQFF. V usage is TRBV13 and J usage is TRBJ2-1; weak D call: TRBD2 (6 bases). CDR1 is PRHDT and CDR2 is FYEKMQ in the germline V gene (reference sequence). The CDR3 totals 15 residues. The V end lost 0 bases, the J end lost 9 bases, and 15 bases lay between the germline ends.

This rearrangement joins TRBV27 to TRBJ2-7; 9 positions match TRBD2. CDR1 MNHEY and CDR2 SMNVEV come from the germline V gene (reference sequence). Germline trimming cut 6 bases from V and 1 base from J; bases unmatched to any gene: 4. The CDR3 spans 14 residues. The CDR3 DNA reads TGTGCCAGCAGCAGAAGCGGGGGGTCCTACGAGCAGTACTTC. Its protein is CASSRSGGSYEQYF.

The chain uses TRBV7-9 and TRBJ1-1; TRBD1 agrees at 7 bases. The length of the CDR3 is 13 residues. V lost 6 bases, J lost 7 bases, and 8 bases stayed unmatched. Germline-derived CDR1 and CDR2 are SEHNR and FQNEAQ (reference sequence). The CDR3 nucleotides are TGTGCCAGCAGTCTTACAGGGGCCGATGAAGCTTTCTTT. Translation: CASSLTGADEAFF.

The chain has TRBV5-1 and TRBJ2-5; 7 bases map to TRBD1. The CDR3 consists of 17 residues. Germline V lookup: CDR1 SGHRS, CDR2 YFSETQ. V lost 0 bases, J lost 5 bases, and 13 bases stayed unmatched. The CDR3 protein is CASSLGVRRGKGETQYF. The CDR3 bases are TGCGCCAGCAGCTTGGGAGTCCGCAGGGGGAAGGGGGAGACCCAGTACTTC.

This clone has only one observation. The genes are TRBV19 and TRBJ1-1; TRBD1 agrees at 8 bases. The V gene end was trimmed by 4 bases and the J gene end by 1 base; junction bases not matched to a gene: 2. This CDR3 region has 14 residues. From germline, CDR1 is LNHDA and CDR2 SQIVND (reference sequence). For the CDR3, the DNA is TGTGCCAGTAGTACAGGGGGCCCGAACACTGAAGCTTTCTTT. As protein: CASSTGGPNTEAFF.

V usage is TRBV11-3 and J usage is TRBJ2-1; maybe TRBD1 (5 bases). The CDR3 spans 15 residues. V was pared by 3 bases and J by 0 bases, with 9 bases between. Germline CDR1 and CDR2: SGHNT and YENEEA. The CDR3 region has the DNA TGTGCCAGCAGCTTCGACAGTGGCTCCTACAATGAGCAGTTCTTC. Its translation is CASSFDSGSYNEQFF.

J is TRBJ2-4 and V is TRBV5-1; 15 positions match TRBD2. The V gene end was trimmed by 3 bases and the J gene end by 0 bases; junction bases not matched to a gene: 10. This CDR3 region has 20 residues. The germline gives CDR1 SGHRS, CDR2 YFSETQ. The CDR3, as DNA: TGCGCCAGCAGCTCCCCCCTGGGACTAGCGGGGGGACTAGCCAAAAACATTCAGTACTTC. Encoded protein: CASSSPLGLAGGLAKNIQYF.

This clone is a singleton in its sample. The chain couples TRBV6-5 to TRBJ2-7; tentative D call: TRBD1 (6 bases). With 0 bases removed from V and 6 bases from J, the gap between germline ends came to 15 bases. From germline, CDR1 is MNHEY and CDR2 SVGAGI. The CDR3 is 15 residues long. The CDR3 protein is CASSYSGGVSGEQYF. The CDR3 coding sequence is TGTGCCAGCAGTTACTCAGGGGGAGTCTCGGGCGAGCAGTACTTC.

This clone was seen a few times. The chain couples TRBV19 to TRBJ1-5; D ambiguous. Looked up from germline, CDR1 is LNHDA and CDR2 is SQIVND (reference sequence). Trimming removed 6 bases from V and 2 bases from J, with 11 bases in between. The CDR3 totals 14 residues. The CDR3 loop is CASSRMVGNQPQHF. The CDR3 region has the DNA TGTGCCAGTAGCAGAATGGTGGGCAATCAGCCCCAGCATTTT.

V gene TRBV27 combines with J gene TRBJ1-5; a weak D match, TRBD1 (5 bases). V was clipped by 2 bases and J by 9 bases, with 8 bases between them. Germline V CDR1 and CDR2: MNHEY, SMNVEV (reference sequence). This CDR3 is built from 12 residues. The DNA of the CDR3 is TGTGCCAGCAGTTTACAGGGAGGGCCCCAGCATTTT. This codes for CASSLQGGPQHF.

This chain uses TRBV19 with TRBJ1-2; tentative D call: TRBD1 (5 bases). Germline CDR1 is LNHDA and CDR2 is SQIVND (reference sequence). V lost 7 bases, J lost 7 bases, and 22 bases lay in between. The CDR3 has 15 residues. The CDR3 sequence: CASNVRGTGRGGYTF. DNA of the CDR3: TGTGCCAGTAACGTTAGGGGAACCGGTCGTGGTGGCTACACCTTC.

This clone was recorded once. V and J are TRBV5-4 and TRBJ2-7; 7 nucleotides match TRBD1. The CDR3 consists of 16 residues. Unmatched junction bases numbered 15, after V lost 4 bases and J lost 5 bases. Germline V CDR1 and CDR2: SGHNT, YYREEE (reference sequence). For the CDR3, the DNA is TGTGCCAGCAGCACAGGACAGGACGGCTACTTAGACGAGCAGTACTTC. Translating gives CASSTGQDGYLDEQYF.

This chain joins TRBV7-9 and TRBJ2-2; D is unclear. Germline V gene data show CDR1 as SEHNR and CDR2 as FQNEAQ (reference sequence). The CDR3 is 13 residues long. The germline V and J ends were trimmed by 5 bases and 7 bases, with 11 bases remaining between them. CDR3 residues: CASSKGVFGELFF. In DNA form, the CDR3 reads TGTGCCAGCAGCAAAGGAGTCTTCGGGGAGCTGTTTTTT.

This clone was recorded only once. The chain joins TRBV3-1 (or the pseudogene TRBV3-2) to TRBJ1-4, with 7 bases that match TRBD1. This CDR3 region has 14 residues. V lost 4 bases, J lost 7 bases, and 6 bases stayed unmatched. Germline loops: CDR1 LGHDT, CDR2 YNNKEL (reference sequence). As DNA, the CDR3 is TGTGCCAGCAGCCGGGGACAGTGGGGTGAAAAACTGTTTTTT. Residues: CASSRGQWGEKLFF.

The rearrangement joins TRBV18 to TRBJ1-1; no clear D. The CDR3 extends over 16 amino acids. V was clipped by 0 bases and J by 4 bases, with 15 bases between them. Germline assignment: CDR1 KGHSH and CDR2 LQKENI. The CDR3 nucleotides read TGTGCCAGCTCACCACCGCTACTGACGAGGTTCACTGAAGCTTTCTTT. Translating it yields CASSPPLLTRFTEAFF.

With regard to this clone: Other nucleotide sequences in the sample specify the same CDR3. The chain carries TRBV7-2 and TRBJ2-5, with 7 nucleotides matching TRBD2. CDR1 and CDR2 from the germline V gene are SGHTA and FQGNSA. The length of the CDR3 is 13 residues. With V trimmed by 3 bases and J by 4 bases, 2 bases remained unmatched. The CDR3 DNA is TGTGCCAGCAGCTTGACGGGGGGAGAGACCCAGTACTTC. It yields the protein CASSLTGGETQYF.

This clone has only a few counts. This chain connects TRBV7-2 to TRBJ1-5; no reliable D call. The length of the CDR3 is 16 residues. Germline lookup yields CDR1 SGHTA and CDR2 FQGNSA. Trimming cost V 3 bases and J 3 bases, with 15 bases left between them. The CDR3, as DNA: TGTGCCAGCAGCTTGGTGTCGGGGTTTGCCAATCAGCCCCAGCATTTT. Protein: CASSLVSGFANQPQHF.

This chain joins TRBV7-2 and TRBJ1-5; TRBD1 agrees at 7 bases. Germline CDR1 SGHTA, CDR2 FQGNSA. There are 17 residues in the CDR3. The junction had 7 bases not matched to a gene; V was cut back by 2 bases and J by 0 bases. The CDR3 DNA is TGTGCCAGCAGCTTAAGACAGGGTGAGAATAGCAATCAGCCCCAGCATTTT. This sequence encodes CASSLRQGENSNQPQHF.

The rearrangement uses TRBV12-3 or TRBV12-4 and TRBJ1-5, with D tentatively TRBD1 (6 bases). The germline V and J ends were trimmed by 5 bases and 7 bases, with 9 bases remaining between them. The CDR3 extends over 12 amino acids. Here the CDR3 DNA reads TGTGCCAGCAGTATACAGGGACAGCCCCAGCATTTT. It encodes CASSIQGQPQHF.

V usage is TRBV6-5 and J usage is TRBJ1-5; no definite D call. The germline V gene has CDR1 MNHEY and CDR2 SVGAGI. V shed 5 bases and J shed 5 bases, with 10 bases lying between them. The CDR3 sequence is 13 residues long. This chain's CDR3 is CASSPPGDQPQHF. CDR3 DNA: TGTGCCAGCAGTCCCCCGGGAGATCAGCCCCAGCATTTT.

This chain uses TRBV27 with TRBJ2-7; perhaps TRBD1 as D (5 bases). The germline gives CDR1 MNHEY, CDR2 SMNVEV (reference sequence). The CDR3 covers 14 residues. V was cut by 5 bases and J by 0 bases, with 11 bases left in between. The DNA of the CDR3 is TGTGCCAGCAGTAGGGGTTTCAGCTCCTACGAGCAGTACTTC. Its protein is CASSRGFSSYEQYF.

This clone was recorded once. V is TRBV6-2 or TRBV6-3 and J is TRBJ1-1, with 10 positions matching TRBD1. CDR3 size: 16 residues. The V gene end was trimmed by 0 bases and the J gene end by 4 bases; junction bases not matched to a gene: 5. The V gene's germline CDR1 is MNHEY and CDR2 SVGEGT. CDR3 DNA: TGTGCCAGCAGTTACTCGTGGGACAGGGGCCTCACTGAAGCTTTCTTT. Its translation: CASSYSWDRGLTEAFF.